The rows below give T cell receptor beta chains drawn from one sample of a study of blood T cell repertoires in COVID-19. Libraries were prepared by immunoSEQ multiplex PCR; TCRdb keeps only in-frame clonotypes and omits some of them. Here the sample spans over 200,000 clones, around 85% being singletons. The sequenced sample consisted of peripheral blood. The receptors originated from a human donor in a cohort sampled during active COVID-19. Each CDR3 is given with its conserved first and last residue. D genes are given only for firm matches. Size is stated for part of the rows, as once, few or many counts, or as a class when the clone is expanded.

>TRBJ1-2|NA|TRBV18|NA
CASSRLSGVANYGYTF
TGTGCCAGCTCACGCCTGTCGGGTGTAGCTAACTATGGCTACACCTTC
>TRBJ1-5|NA|TRBV5-8|NA
CASSLGQGNINQPQHF
TGTGCCAGCAGCTTGGGACAAGGTAACATCAATCAGCCCCAGCATTTT
>TRBJ2-7|NA|TRBV19|NA
CASSIGVGGLDEQYF
TGTGCCAGTAGTATTGGTGTAGGGGGTTTGGACGAGCAGTACTTC
>TRBJ2-5|NA|TRBV29-1|TRBD2
CSVEDSTSGVQETQYF
TGCAGCGTTGAAGATTCGACTAGCGGGGTTCAAGAGACCCAGTACTTC
>TRBJ1-2|NA|TRBV9|NA
CASSAVRGRYGYTF
TGTGCCAGCAGCGCTGTCAGGGGACGGTATGGCTACACCTTC
>TRBJ1-1|NA|TRBV5-6|TRBD1
CASSLDRGNTEAFF
TGTGCCAGCAGTTTGGACAGGGGAAACACTGAAGCTTTCTTT
>TRBJ1-2|NA|TRBV10-3|TRBD1
CAISDRGENGYTF
TGTGCCATCAGCGACAGGGGAGAAAATGGCTACACCTTC
>TRBJ2-6|NA|TRBV7-2|NA
CASSPGAFSGANVLTF
TGTGCCAGCAGCCCTGGGGCCTTCTCTGGGGCCAACGTCCTGACTTTC
>TRBJ2-2|few|TRBV4-3|TRBD2
CASSQGSAGTKGTGELFF
TGCGCCAGCAGCCAAGGCTCAGCCGGGACTAAAGGGACCGGGGAGCTGTTTTTT
>TRBJ1-5|NA|TRBV7-9|TRBD1
CASSFTGGNQPQHF
TGTGCCAGCAGCTTTACAGGGGGCAATCAGCCCCAGCATTTT
>TRBJ2-5|many|TRBV9|TRBD2
CASSPGAGGTQYF
TGTGCCAGCAGCCCAGGGGCGGGGGGGACCCAGTACTTC
>TRBJ1-1|once|TRBV19|TRBD1
CASSSGTGNTEAFF
TGTGCCAGTAGTTCCGGGACAGGGAACACTGAAGCTTTCTTT
>TRBJ1-2|NA|TRBV7-2|TRBD1
CASSLGGRGLNYGYTF
TGTGCCAGCAGCTTAGGGGGCAGGGGGCTTAACTATGGCTACACCTTC
>TRBJ2-1|NA|TRBV28|NA
CASRAGRAGNEQFF
TGTGCCAGCAGGGCGGGTCGCGCGGGGAATGAGCAGTTCTTC
>TRBJ2-3|NA|TRBV6-4|NA
CASSPTIFTDTQYF
TGTGCCAGCAGCCCCACTATATTCACAGATACGCAGTATTTT
>TRBJ2-7|medium-sized|TRBV3-1/TRBV3-2|NA
CASRLESSHEQYF
TGTGCCAGCAGGCTAGAGAGTTCTCACGAGCAGTACTTC
>TRBJ1-5|few|TRBV27|NA
CASSLIQGNQPQHF
TGTGCCAGCAGTTTAATACAGGGCAATCAGCCCCAGCATTTT
>TRBJ1-6|NA|TRBV27|TRBD1
CASSRRGRDSPNSPLHF
TGTGCCAGCAGTCGCCGGGGGCGGGACAGCCCTAATTCACCCCTCCACTTT
>TRBJ1-1|NA|TRBV10-1|NA
CASPKRGRTEAFF
TGCGCCAGCCCGAAGCGGGGGCGCACTGAAGCTTTCTTT
>TRBJ2-2|NA|TRBV20-1|NA
CSASYAPPETGELFF
TGCAGTGCTAGTTATGCGCCCCCTGAAACCGGGGAGCTGTTTTTT
>TRBJ1-1|NA|TRBV27|NA
CASSPIRGGGTEAFF
TGTGCCAGCAGTCCCATCCGAGGGGGGGGCACTGAAGCTTTCTTT
>TRBJ1-1|once|TRBV5-5|NA
CASSLGGGDTEAFF
TGTGCCAGCAGCTTGGGAGGGGGGGACACTGAAGCTTTCTTT
>TRBJ2-1|NA|TRBV7-2|TRBD1
CASSADRGTYNEQFF
TGTGCCAGCAGCGCAGACAGGGGAACCTACAATGAGCAGTTCTTC
>TRBJ2-1|many|TRBV4-2|TRBD2
CASSQDSGGVYNEQFF
TGTGCCAGCAGCCAAGATTCGGGGGGGGTTTACAATGAGCAGTTCTTC
>TRBJ2-3|once|TRBV9|TRBD2
CASSTGTSGLTDTQYF
TGTGCCAGCAGCACCGGGACTAGCGGGTTGACAGATACGCAGTATTTT
>TRBJ2-7|NA|TRBV9|TRBD2
CASSGGTSGTSYEQYF
TGTGCCAGCAGCGGGGGGACTAGCGGGACCTCCTACGAGCAGTACTTC
>TRBJ1-2|NA|TRBV5-4|NA
CASSLGSGGLGGYTF
TGTGCCAGCAGCTTGGGTAGTGGAGGTTTGGGTGGCTACACCTTC
>TRBJ2-7|NA|TRBV24-1|TRBD2
CATSDAGTSGSEQYF
TGTGCCACCAGTGATGCCGGGACTAGCGGGTCCGAGCAGTACTTC
>TRBJ1-1|few|TRBV5-6|NA
CASSPRGTDIEAFF
TGTGCCAGCAGCCCCAGGGGTACCGATATTGAAGCTTTCTTT
>TRBJ1-5|NA|TRBV7-2|TRBD1
CASSITGGDQPQHF
TGTGCCAGCAGCATAACAGGGGGCGATCAGCCCCAGCATTTT
>TRBJ2-1|once|TRBV20-1|TRBD2
CSVTSGGKQFF
TGCAGCGTAACTAGCGGGGGAAAGCAGTTCTTC
>TRBJ2-4|NA|TRBV28|TRBD2
CASSLLRGGAAKNIQYF
TGTGCCAGCAGTTTATTAAGGGGAGGGGCGGCCAAAAACATTCAGTACTTC
>TRBJ1-5|NA|TRBV19|TRBD1
CASSIDRGGNQPQHF
TGTGCCAGTAGTATCGACAGGGGAGGCAATCAGCCCCAGCATTTT
>TRBJ2-2|NA|TRBV11-3|NA
CASSWAGQNTGELFF
TGTGCCAGCAGCTGGGCGGGGCAGAACACCGGGGAGCTGTTTTTT